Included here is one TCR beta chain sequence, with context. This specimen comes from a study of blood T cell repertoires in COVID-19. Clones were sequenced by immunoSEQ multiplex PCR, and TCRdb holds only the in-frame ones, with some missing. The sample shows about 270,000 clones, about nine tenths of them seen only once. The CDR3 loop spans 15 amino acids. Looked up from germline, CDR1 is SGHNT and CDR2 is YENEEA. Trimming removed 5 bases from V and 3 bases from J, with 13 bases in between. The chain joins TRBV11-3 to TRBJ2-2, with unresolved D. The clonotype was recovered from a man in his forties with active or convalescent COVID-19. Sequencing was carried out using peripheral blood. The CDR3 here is CASSPFGGDTGELFF. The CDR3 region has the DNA TGTGCCAGCAGCCCATTCGGCGGAGACACCGGGGAGCTGTTTTTT.